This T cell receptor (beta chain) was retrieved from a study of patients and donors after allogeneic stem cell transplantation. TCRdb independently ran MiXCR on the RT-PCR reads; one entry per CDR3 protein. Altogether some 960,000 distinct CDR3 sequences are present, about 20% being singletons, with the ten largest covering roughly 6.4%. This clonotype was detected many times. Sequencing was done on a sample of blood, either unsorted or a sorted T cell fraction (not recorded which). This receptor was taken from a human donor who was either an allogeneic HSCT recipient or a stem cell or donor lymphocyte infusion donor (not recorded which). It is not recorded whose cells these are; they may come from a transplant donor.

This CDR3 is CAISELGRRQAAIEQYF. The CDR3 bases are TGTGCCATCAGTGAGTTAGGACGAAGACAGGCCGCGATCGAGCAGTACTTC. V usage is TRBV10-3 and J usage is TRBJ2-7, with D perhaps TRBD1 (6 bases). The CDR3 totals 17 residues. Germline V CDR1 and CDR2: ENHRY, SYGVKD. The V gene lost 1 base and the J gene lost 6 bases, with 22 bases spanning the gap.